This entry lists 4 T cell receptor beta chains sequenced from one sample in a study of response to subunit inactivated influenza vaccine. TCRdb used MiXCR to reprocess the RT-PCR reads, holding one entry per CDR3 protein. Of hundreds of thousands of distinct CDR3 sequences in the sample, 11% were seen once. The same data also went into a second study, on T cells expressing NK-cell markers. That work states: The cDNA for TCR beta came from 5'RACE template switching with UMIs.

The starting material was PBMCs from blood, obtained on the day of vaccination. These receptors were taken from a man aged 50 to 59 who received an inactivated influenza vaccine.

With respect to this clonotype: The junction departs from germline at one end; a sequencing error may be responsible. The chain combines TRBV7-9 with TRBJ2-7, with 11 bases that match TRBD1. CDR1 SEHNR and CDR2 FQNEAQ come from the germline V gene (reference sequence). The CDR3 has 14 amino acids. This CDR3 is CASSPDRGPYEQNF. The CDR3 nucleotides are TGTGCCAGCAGTCCGGACAGGGGGCCCTACGAGCAGAACTTC.

This clonotype was observed a few times. V usage is TRBV5-1 and J usage is TRBJ2-2, with D uncertain. The CDR3 totals 15 residues. Trimming removed 5 bases at V and 1 base at J, with 12 bases between. CDR1 is SGHRS and CDR2 is YFSETQ in the germline V gene. CDR3 DNA: TGCGCCAGCAGTCCTAAGGTCCAGAACACCGGGGAGCTGTTTTTT. Protein product: CASSPKVQNTGELFF.

The chain has TRBV4-1 and TRBJ1-2; 8 positions agree with TRBD1. CDR3 length equals 16 residues. V lost 0 bases, J lost 4 bases, and 7 bases stayed unmatched. In germline, CDR1 is MGHRA, CDR2 YSYEKL. CDR3 protein: CASSQEPRQGIYGYTF. In nucleotides, the CDR3 is TGCGCCAGCAGCCAAGAACCTAGACAGGGGATCTATGGCTACACCTTC.

V gene TRBV28 combines with J gene TRBJ2-7, with 10 bases identical to TRBD1. The CDR3 loop spans 17 amino acids. Germline V gene sequence: CDR1 MDHEN, CDR2 SYDVKM. Trimming at V came to 3 bases and at J to 4 bases, leaving 12 bases not matched to a gene. CDR3 residues: CASSFVGTGVSMYEQYF. CDR3 bases: TGTGCCAGCAGTTTCGTCGGGACAGGGGTCTCTATGTACGAGCAGTACTTC.